Each of the 3 T cell receptor beta chains below was sequenced from the same sample in a study of patients and donors after allogeneic stem cell transplantation. Each CDR3 protein gets one entry after TCRdb re-called the RT-PCR reads with MiXCR. This sample has more than 850,000 distinct CDR3 sequences; more than 15% occur once, and the top ten carry about 6%. The sequenced sample was blood, either unsorted or a sorted T cell fraction (not recorded which). The receptor source for this set is a human donor who was either an allogeneic HSCT recipient or a stem cell or donor lymphocyte infusion donor (not recorded which). It is not recorded whose cells these are; they may come from a transplant donor.

This clonotype was picked up a small number of times. The chain employs TRBV6-5 and TRBJ1-4, with a weak D call TRBD1 (5 bases). Germline V gives CDR1 MNHEY, CDR2 SVGAGI. Trimming left V 6 bases short and J 10 bases short, with 9 bases between. The CDR3 is made up of 11 amino acids. The CDR3 sequence: CASSNGGKLFF. CDR3 nucleotide sequence: TGTGCCAGCAGCAACGGGGGAAAACTGTTTTTT.

CDR3 nucleotides: TGTGCCAGCAGCCAAGAGCTCGGGTCTGAAGCTTTCTTT. It translates to CASSQELGSEAFF. V is TRBV3-1 and J is TRBJ1-1; D call uncertain. Looked up from germline, CDR1 is LGHDT and CDR2 is YNNKEL (reference sequence). The germline V and J ends were trimmed by 0 bases and 6 bases, with 8 bases remaining between them. The CDR3 totals 13 residues. Based on the CDR3 plus reference TRBV3-1 and TRBJ1-1, the full variable domain is DTAVSQTPKYLVTQMGNDKSIKCEQNLGHDTMYWYKQDSKKFLKIMFSYNNKELIINETVPNRFSPKSPDKAHLNLHINSLELGDSAVYFCASSQELGSEAFFGQGTRLTVV.

This clonotype was counted between two and nine times. This sequence joins TRBV20-1 and TRBJ2-7; D assignment may be TRBD1 or TRBD2 (6 bases each). V was cut by 0 bases and J by 3 bases, with 24 bases left in between. The CDR3 has 18 residues. The V gene's germline CDR1 is DFQATT and CDR2 SNEGSKA (reference sequence). The CDR3 DNA follows: TGCAGTGCTAGAGACCATCCCAGGAGGGGGAAACACATCTACGAGCAGTACTTC. It specifies CSARDHPRRGKHIYEQYF.